One sample yielded the 32 T cell receptor beta chains listed below, sequenced in a study of blood T cell repertoires in COVID-19. Using immunoSEQ multiplex PCR, the repertoire was profiled, and TCRdb retains in-frame clones only, with some absent. The sample lists about 300,000 clones; nearly 90% were seen once. The sample was peripheral blood. Receptors were obtained from a woman in her 30s with COVID-19, enrolled during active disease.

The rearrangement links TRBV9 to TRBJ1-1, with TRBD1 matching 8 bases. Unmatched junction bases numbered 14, after V lost 4 bases and J lost 3 bases. The germline CDR1 and CDR2 sequences are SGDLS and YYNGEE. There are 17 residues in the CDR3. CDR3 in amino acids: CASSPEIRGRGDTEAFF. CDR3 nucleotide sequence: TGTGCCAGCAGCCCTGAGATCAGGGGGCGCGGAGACACTGAAGCTTTCTTT.

The chain employs TRBV28 and TRBJ2-5; possible D gene TRBD2, 7 bases. This CDR3 comprises 15 residues. Germline values: CDR1 MDHEN, CDR2 SYDVKM. V lost 6 bases to trimming and J lost 5 bases, with 19 bases between them. CDR3 sequence (DNA): TGTGCCAGCAGCCCCGTTGGGGGGGCGGATGAGACCCAGTACTTC. Protein: CASSPVGGADETQYF. The entire variable domain, with the rest obtained from reference TRBV28 and TRBJ2-5, is as follows: DVKVTQSSRYLVKRTGEKVFLECVQDMDHENMFWYRQDPGLGLRLIYFSYDVKMKEKGDIPEGYSVSREKKERFSLILESASTNQTSMYLCASSPVGGADETQYFGPGTRLLVL.

CDR3 sequence reads: CASSLDRGNYGYTF. The CDR3 DNA follows: TGTGCCAGCAGTTTAGACAGGGGGAACTATGGCTACACCTTC. The J gene is TRBJ1-2, the V gene TRBV27; the match to TRBD1 covers 9 bases. Germline V lookup: CDR1 MNHEY, CDR2 SMNVEV (reference sequence). Unmatched junction bases numbered 0, after V lost 2 bases and J lost 2 bases. The CDR3 totals 14 residues.

The J gene is TRBJ1-5, the V gene TRBV5-5; D is ambiguous. The CDR3 sequence is 14 residues long. Germline assignment: CDR1 SGHKS and CDR2 YYEKEE (reference sequence). With 2 bases removed from V and 5 bases from J, the gap between germline ends came to 11 bases. CDR3 residues: CASSLTLVDQPQHF. The CDR3 coding sequence is TGTGCCAGCAGCTTAACTTTAGTCGATCAGCCCCAGCATTTT.

The chain uses TRBV6-6 and TRBJ2-2; unclear D gene. The ends were cut back, 5 bases at V and 0 bases at J, with 19 bases in the middle. The CDR3 spans 18 residues. Germline V gives CDR1 MNHNY, CDR2 SVGAGI (reference sequence). CDR3 DNA: TGTGCCAGCAGTCGACCCCTACTTGTGAAGACGAACACCGGGGAGCTGTTTTTT. It codes for CASSRPLLVKTNTGELFF.

This chain connects TRBV2 to TRBJ2-7; 10 bases are a match to TRBD1. The CDR3 sequence is 14 residues long. The germline V gene encodes CDR1 SNHLY and CDR2 FYNNEI. J lost 4 bases, V lost 6 bases, and 6 bases had no gene match. CDR3 nucleotides: TGTGCCAGCAGCCAGGGGGACAGGGGATACGAGCAGTACTTC. It yields the protein CASSQGDRGYEQYF.

The chain combines TRBV14 with TRBJ1-2; 10 bases are a match to TRBD1. CDR3 length equals 12 residues. The V and J ends lost 4 bases and 8 bases, in that order; junction bases with no gene match: 1. CDR1 is SGHDN and CDR2 is FVKESK in the germline V gene. The CDR3 DNA reads as TGTGCCAGCAGCCCGACAGGGGGCGGCTACACCTTC. This translates into CASSPTGGGYTF.

This clone has only a few counts. V and J are TRBV4-1 and TRBJ1-1; D gene unclear. Trimming pared 1 base from V and 6 bases from J, leaving 18 bases between. Per germline, CDR1 MGHRA and CDR2 YSYEKL. The CDR3 has 16 amino acids. Here the CDR3 DNA reads TGCGCCAGCAGCCAAGGGGCGGTGGAGGGTTGGTCTGAAGCTTTCTTT. It codes for CASSQGAVEGWSEAFF.

The chain combines TRBV28 with TRBJ2-7, with D possibly matching TRBD2 (7 bases). This CDR3 comprises 14 residues. Per the germline V gene, CDR1 is MDHEN and CDR2 is SYDVKM. V was trimmed by 4 bases and J by 2 bases, leaving 12 bases between them. The CDR3 spells CASSWGRGAYEQYV. The CDR3 coding sequence is TGTGCCAGCAGTTGGGGGAGGGGGGCCTACGAGCAGTACGTC.

This chain uses TRBV6-2 or TRBV6-3 with TRBJ1-2; D uncertain. This CDR3 contains 14 residues. Germline lookup yields CDR1 MNHEY and CDR2 SVGEGT. Trimming removed 0 bases from V and 4 bases from J, with 9 bases in between. Here the CDR3 reads CASSYSRQSYGYTF. The CDR3 coding sequence is TGTGCCAGCAGTTACTCGAGGCAGAGCTATGGCTACACCTTC.

J is TRBJ1-5 and V is TRBV27, with 7 bases fitting TRBD1. V was pared by 2 bases and J by 0 bases, with 4 bases of the junction left unmatched. From germline, CDR1 is MNHEY and CDR2 SMNVEV (reference sequence). This CDR3 contains 16 residues. The CDR3 loop is CASSLIYRGSNQPQHF. CDR3 nucleotides: TGTGCCAGCAGTTTAATTTACAGGGGTAGCAATCAGCCCCAGCATTTT.

The rearrangement joins TRBV30 to TRBJ1-2, with D hard to call. V dropped 3 bases and J dropped 4 bases, with 12 bases sitting between them. Germline loops: CDR1 GTSNPN, CDR2 SVGIG (reference sequence). This CDR3 is built from 13 residues. CDR3 nucleotide sequence: TGTGCCTGGAGACCCCCTAACTCCTATGGCTACACCTTC. Amino acid sequence: CAWRPPNSYGYTF.

The chain is built from TRBV5-6 and TRBJ2-2; tentative D call: TRBD1 (6 bases). The germline V gene encodes CDR1 SGHDT and CDR2 YYEEEE. Trimming removed 1 base from V and 1 base from J, with 8 bases in between. The CDR3 contains 15 residues. CDR3 residues: CASSLQGWNTGELFF. Here the CDR3 DNA reads TGTGCCAGCAGCTTGCAGGGGTGGAACACCGGGGAGCTGTTTTTT.

The rearrangement uses TRBV7-9 and TRBJ1-2; a weak D match, TRBD1 (6 bases). Germline lookup yields CDR1 SEHNR and CDR2 FQNEAQ (reference sequence). The CDR3 has 14 amino acids. V was cut by 5 bases and J by 3 bases, with 13 bases left in between. The chain's CDR3 is CASSLHRVDYGYTF. CDR3 sequence (DNA): TGTGCCAGCAGCCTCCACAGGGTTGACTATGGCTACACCTTC.

The chain is built from TRBV7-2 and TRBJ1-1; TRBD1 is a possible D gene (5 bases). Per germline, CDR1 SGHTA and CDR2 FQGNSA. V lost 5 bases to trimming and J lost 0 bases, with 13 bases between them. CDR3 length: 15 amino acids. CDR3 in DNA: TGTGCCAGCAGCGTGACCAGGGCGATGAACACTGAAGCTTTCTTT. It is translated as CASSVTRAMNTEAFF.

The chain carries TRBV9 and TRBJ1-1, with TRBD1 as a possible D gene (5 bases). Germline-derived CDR1 and CDR2 are SGDLS and YYNGEE. The ends were cut back, 0 bases at V and 2 bases at J, with 14 bases in the middle. This CDR3 has 16 amino acids. CDR3 coding DNA: TGTGCCAGCAGCGTAGGGCAGGGCCTGACTAACACTGAAGCTTTCTTT. Its protein product is CASSVGQGLTNTEAFF.

This clone came up a few times. The CDR3 loop is CASSLGAGALGEQFF. DNA for the CDR3: TGTGCCAGCAGCCTTGGGGCAGGGGCGTTGGGCGAGCAGTTCTTC. The rearrangement joins TRBV7-6 to TRBJ2-1, with a weak D call TRBD1 (6 bases). This CDR3 spans 15 amino acids. The V gene lost 5 bases and the J gene lost 10 bases, with 21 bases spanning the gap. Germline loops: CDR1 SGHVS, CDR2 FNYEAQ.

The rearrangement uses TRBV4-3 and TRBJ1-1; possibly TRBD1 for D (6 bases). The CDR3 sequence is 13 residues long. CDR1 is LGHNA and CDR2 is YSLEER in the germline V gene. Trimming removed 4 bases at V and 10 bases at J, with 16 bases between. The CDR3 DNA reads TGCGCCAGCAGCCCGGGGGTGGGAGGGGGAGCTTTCTTT. It is translated as CASSPGVGGGAFF.

The chain joins TRBV7-8 to TRBJ2-4; the D is unclear. Trimming pared 5 bases from V and 7 bases from J, leaving 9 bases between. The CDR3 is made up of 12 amino acids. Germline CDR1 reads SGHVS; CDR2 reads FQNEAQ. CDR3 sequence (DNA): TGTGCCAGCAGCCCCACAGAGAACATTCAGTACTTC. Translation: CASSPTENIQYF. Supplemented by reference TRBV7-8 and TRBJ2-4, the full variable domain reads GAGVSQSPRYKVAKRGQDVALRCDPISGHVSLFWYQQALGQGPEFLTYFQNEAQLDKSGLPSDRFFAERPEGSVSTLKIQRTQQEDSAVYLCASSPTENIQYFGAGTRLSVL.

Comments on this clone: One end of the junction does not line up with germline, which may come from a read error. The chain carries TRBV7-9 and TRBJ1-1; D gene ambiguous. This CDR3 region has 13 residues. Germline V gene data show CDR1 as SEHNR and CDR2 as FQNEAQ (reference sequence). Here the CDR3 reads CASRLDGGTEAFF. The CDR3 nucleotides are TGTGCCAGCAGGTTAGACGGTGGCACTGAAGCTTTCTTT.

This clone was observed once. The chain employs TRBV6-2 or TRBV6-3 and TRBJ1-2, with D tentatively TRBD1 (6 bases). The CDR3 consists of 15 residues. Germline V gene lookup returns CDR1 MNHEY and CDR2 SVGEGT. V gave up 0 bases and J gave up 5 bases, with 13 bases separating them. The CDR3 here is CASSYSSRGLYGYTF. The CDR3 coding sequence is TGTGCCAGCAGTTACTCGAGCAGGGGTCTGTATGGCTACACCTTC.

The chain combines TRBV6-5 with TRBJ1-6, with TRBD1 as a possible D gene (6 bases). Germline CDR1 MNHEY, CDR2 SVGAGI. The CDR3 is 15 amino acids. Trimming cost V 6 bases and J 1 base, with 10 bases left between them. CDR3 amino acids: CASSHRVSYNSPLHF. The CDR3 bases are TGTGCCAGCAGCCACAGGGTTTCCTATAATTCACCCCTCCACTTT.

The chain is built from TRBV28 and TRBJ1-2, with TRBD1 identical over 7 bases. This CDR3 has 12 amino acids. The V segment lost 3 bases and the J segment 6 bases; nucleotides outside the gene matches: 1. The germline V gene encodes CDR1 MDHEN and CDR2 SYDVKM. The CDR3 DNA follows: TGTGCCAGCAGTTTGGGGACAGATGGCTACACCTTC. Translation gives CASSLGTDGYTF.

The sample holds one count of this clone. The V call is TRBV7-9, the J call TRBJ1-2; D is unclear. Trimming removed 5 bases from V and 0 bases from J, with 10 bases in between. CDR3 size: 14 residues. Germline V gives CDR1 SEHNR, CDR2 FQNEAQ (reference sequence). CDR3 in amino acids: CASSPPGANYGYTF. DNA of the CDR3: TGTGCCAGCAGCCCTCCCGGAGCTAACTATGGCTACACCTTC.

The rearrangement uses TRBV9 and TRBJ1-6; 8 positions match TRBD1. V was pared by 2 bases and J by 10 bases, with 8 bases of the junction left unmatched. CDR1 is SGDLS and CDR2 is YYNGEE in the germline V gene. The CDR3 contains 15 residues. The CDR3: CASSVTGEGGSPLHF. The CDR3 bases are TGTGCCAGCAGCGTGACAGGGGAGGGTGGCTCACCCCTCCACTTT. Variable domain in full (rest from reference TRBV9 and TRBJ1-6): DSGVTQTPKHLITATGQRVTLRCSPRSGDLSVYWYQQSLDQGLQFLIQYYNGEERAKGNILERFSAQQFPDLHSELNLSSLELGDSALYFCASSVTGEGGSPLHFGNGTRLTVT.

Details on this clone: Other DNA sequences in the sample encode the same CDR3. This sequence joins TRBV5-1 and TRBJ1-1, with 7 positions matching TRBD1. This CDR3 is built from 14 residues. The germline CDR1 and CDR2 sequences are SGHRS and YFSETQ. The trim removed 4 bases at V and 0 bases at J, leaving 3 bases unmatched. Here the CDR3 DNA reads TGCGCCAGCAGCCTGACAGGGATGAACACTGAAGCTTTCTTT. This encodes CASSLTGMNTEAFF.

The chain links TRBV2 to TRBJ2-2; TRBD2 agrees at 7 bases. Germline V gives CDR1 SNHLY, CDR2 FYNNEI. CDR3 length equals 14 residues. The J segment lost 3 bases and the V segment lost 4 bases, leaving 2 bases of the junction unmatched. In DNA, the CDR3 is TGTGCCAGCAGTGGACTAGCAGACACCGGGGAGCTGTTTTTT. Protein sequence: CASSGLADTGELFF.

The rearrangement links TRBV28 to TRBJ1-2, with a weak D call TRBD1 (5 bases). The CDR3 spans 14 residues. V lost 6 bases, J lost 5 bases, and 16 bases lay in between. Germline V gives CDR1 MDHEN, CDR2 SYDVKM. The CDR3 protein is CASSSSRGAYGYTF. Written as DNA, the CDR3 is TGTGCCAGCAGCTCGTCCCGCGGGGCATATGGCTACACCTTC.

The CDR3 region is CASSEEQGSDGYTF. The CDR3 DNA is TGTGCCAGCAGTGAAGAACAGGGTTCAGATGGCTACACCTTC. This chain links TRBV2 with TRBJ1-2; a weak D match, TRBD1 (6 bases). This CDR3 contains 14 residues. Germline V CDR1 and CDR2: SNHLY, FYNNEI. V lost 1 base, J lost 6 bases, and 12 bases lay in between.

This clone appeared once. The chain couples TRBV21-1 to TRBJ2-7; TRBD2, the table's D call, was not compared with the DNA. TRBV21-1 counts as a pseudogene. The CDR3 length is 17 residues. As DNA, the CDR3 is TGTGCCAGCAGCAAACATGATAGCGGGGGGAAAGACTACGAGCAGTACGTC. The encoded protein is CASSKHDSGGKDYEQYV.

The chain joins TRBV3-1 (or the pseudogene TRBV3-2) to TRBJ2-5; 8 bases are shared with TRBD2. The CDR3 is made up of 15 amino acids. Per germline, CDR1 LGHDT and CDR2 YNNKEL (reference sequence). V shed 0 bases and J 7 bases; nucleotides not matched to a gene: 7. The CDR3 coding sequence is TGTGCCAGCAGCCAAGAGCGAGCGGGGGCGGGGACCCAGTACTTC. Translation gives CASSQERAGAGTQYF.

This rearrangement joins TRBV15 to TRBJ2-1; 9 nucleotides line up with TRBD2. Trimming cost V 0 bases and J 5 bases; bases outside gene matches: 2. Germline CDR1 LNHNV, CDR2 YYDKDF (reference sequence). The CDR3 is made up of 15 amino acids. CDR3 protein: CATSRDSGGHNEQFF. The CDR3 coding sequence is TGTGCCACCAGCAGAGATAGCGGGGGACACAATGAGCAGTTCTTC.